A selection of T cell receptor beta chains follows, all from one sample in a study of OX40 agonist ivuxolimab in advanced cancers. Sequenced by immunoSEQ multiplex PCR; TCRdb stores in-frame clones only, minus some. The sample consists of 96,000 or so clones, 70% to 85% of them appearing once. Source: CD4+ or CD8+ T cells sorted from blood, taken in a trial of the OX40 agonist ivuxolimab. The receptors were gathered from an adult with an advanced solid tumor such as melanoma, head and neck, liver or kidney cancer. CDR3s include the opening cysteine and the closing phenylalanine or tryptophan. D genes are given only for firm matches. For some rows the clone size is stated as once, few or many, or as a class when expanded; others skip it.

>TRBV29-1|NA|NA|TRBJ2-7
TGCAGCGTTGGGGGGGACAGCCACGATTCCTCCTACGAGCAGTACTTC
CSVGGDSHDSSYEQYF
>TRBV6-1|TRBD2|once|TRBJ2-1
TGTGCCAGCAGTGAGGCCCTGAGGGAAAGCTGGGACTACCACAATGAGCAGTTCTTC
CASSEALRESWDYHNEQFF
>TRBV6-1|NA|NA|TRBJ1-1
TGTGCCAGCACCTGGACAGTGAACACTGAAGCTTTCTTT
CASTWTVNTEAFF
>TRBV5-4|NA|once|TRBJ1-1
TGTGCCAGCAGCTTGGGAGCAGGGAGGTCCCTGATGAACACTGAAGCTTTCTTT
CASSLGAGRSLMNTEAFF
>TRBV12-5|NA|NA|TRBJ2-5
TGTGCTAGTGGTTTGAAAGAGACCCAGTACTTC
CASGLKETQYF
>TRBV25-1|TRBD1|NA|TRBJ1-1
TGTGCCAGCAGTTACCCCCCCGGACAGGACACTGAAGCTTTCTTT
CASSYPPGQDTEAFF
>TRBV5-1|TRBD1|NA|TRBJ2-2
TGCGCCAGCAGCGAACTCCGACAGGGAACCGGGGAGCTGTTTTTT
CASSELRQGTGELFF
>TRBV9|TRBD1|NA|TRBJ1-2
TGTGCCAGCAGCGTAGCTCCGGGACAGGGAGGGGGCTACACCTTC
CASSVAPGQGGGYTF
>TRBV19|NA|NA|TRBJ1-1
TGTGCCAGTAGTACCAACGGCGGATCTGAAGCTTTCTTT
CASSTNGGSEAFF
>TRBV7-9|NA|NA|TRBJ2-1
TGTGCCAGCAGCGCCGCCCTGGACAAGTACAATGAGCAGTTCTTC
CASSAALDKYNEQFF
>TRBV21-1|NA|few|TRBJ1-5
TGTGCCAGGATGAAGCCCCAGCATTTT
CARMKPQHF
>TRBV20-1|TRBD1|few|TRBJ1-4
TGCAGTGCTAGAGATAGGGACAGAGCGGTTTTT
CSARDRDRAVF
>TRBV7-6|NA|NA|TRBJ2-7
TGTGCCAGCAGCTTAGGGGGGGCGATGTCCTACGAGCAGTACTTC
CASSLGGAMSYEQYF
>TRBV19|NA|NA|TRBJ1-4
TGTGCCAGTAGTATAACGGGATACAATGAAAAACTGTTTTTT
CASSITGYNEKLFF
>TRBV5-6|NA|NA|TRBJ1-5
TGTGCCAGCAGCTTGGGGGCTAGCAATCAGCCCCAGCATTTT
CASSLGASNQPQHF
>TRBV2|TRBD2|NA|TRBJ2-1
TGTGCCAGCAGTGGGATAGCGGGGGTAAGCTACAATGAGCAGTTCTTC
CASSGIAGVSYNEQFF
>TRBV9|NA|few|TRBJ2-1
TGTGCCAGCGGGGTTCACTGGAATGAGCAGTTCTTC
CASGVHWNEQFF
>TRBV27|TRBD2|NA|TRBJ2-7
TGTGCCAGCAGTTTGGGGGGACTACGAGTGTACGAGCAGTACTTC
CASSLGGLRVYEQYF
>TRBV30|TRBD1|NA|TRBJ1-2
TGTGCCTGGAGGGGACAGGAACCCTATGGCTACACCTTC
CAWRGQEPYGYTF
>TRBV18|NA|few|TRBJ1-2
TGTGCCAGCTCACCAAAGAAGGACTATGGCTACACCTTC
CASSPKKDYGYTF
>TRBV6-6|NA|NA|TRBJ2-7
TGTGCCAGCAGTTCAGGGGTCGAGCAGTACTTC
CASSSGVEQYF
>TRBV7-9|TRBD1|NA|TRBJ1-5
TGTGCCAGCAGCGCCTCCCGGGACAGACCAGATCAGCCCCAGCATTTT
CASSASRDRPDQPQHF
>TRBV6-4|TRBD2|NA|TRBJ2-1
TGTGCCAGCAGTGGGATAGCGGGGTCCTACAATGAGCAGTTCTTC
CASSGIAGSYNEQFF
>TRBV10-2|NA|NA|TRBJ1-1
TGCGCCAGCAGTGAGTCCACAGACAACACTGAAGCTTTCTTT
CASSESTDNTEAFF
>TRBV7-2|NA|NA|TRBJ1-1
TGTGCCAGCAGCATTGGACGGCGGAGTAGGGACACTGAAGCTTTCTTT
CASSIGRRSRDTEAFF
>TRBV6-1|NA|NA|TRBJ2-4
TGTGCCAGCGGGGACTTTGGGGCCAAAAACATTCAGTACTTC
CASGDFGAKNIQYF
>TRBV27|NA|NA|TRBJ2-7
TGTGCCAGCAGTGCAACAGGACACAGCTCCTACGAGCAGTACTTC
CASSATGHSSYEQYF
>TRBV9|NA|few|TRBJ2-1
TGTGCCAGCAGCGGTACACCCAGCTCCTACAATGAGCAGTTCTTC
CASSGTPSSYNEQFF
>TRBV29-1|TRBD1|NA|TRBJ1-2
TGCAGCGTTGAATGGCAGGGGGCCGGCGGCTACACCTTC
CSVEWQGAGGYTF
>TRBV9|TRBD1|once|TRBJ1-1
TGTGCCAGCAGCGTGACAGGGGGCGCTGGTGAAGCTTTCTTT
CASSVTGGAGEAFF
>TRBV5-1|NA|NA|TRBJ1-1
TGCGCCAGCAGCCCGGGACGTACGACGAACACTGAAGCTTTCTTT
CASSPGRTTNTEAFF
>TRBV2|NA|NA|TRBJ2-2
TGTGCCAGCAGTGAATTGGGTACCGGGGAGCTGTTTTTT
CASSELGTGELFF
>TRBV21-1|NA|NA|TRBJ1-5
TGTGCCAGCAGCAGTACACGCGGACAGTTCGGTTCAAGCAATCAGCCCCAGCATTTT
CASSSTRGQFGSSNQPQHF
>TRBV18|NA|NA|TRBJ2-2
TGTGCCAGCTCACCATCAGGGAGGGGGCTCAACACCGGGGAGCTGTTTTTT
CASSPSGRGLNTGELFF
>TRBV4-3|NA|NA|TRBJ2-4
TGCGCCAGCAGCCAAGAACTGGGCGGGGTCGACTTAGCCAAAAACATTCAGTACTTC
CASSQELGGVDLAKNIQYF
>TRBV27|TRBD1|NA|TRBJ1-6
TGTGCCAGCAGTTCCGCAGGGGGCTTGGGAAATTCACCCCTCCACTTT
CASSSAGGLGNSPLHF
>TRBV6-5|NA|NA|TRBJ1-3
TGTGCCAGCAGTGGACTGGGGCACAGGGACACCATATATTTT
CASSGLGHRDTIYF
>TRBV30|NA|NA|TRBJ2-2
TGTGCCTGGGCCGTAGGAAACACCGGGGAGCTGTTTTTT
CAWAVGNTGELFF
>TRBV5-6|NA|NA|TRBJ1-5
TGTGCCAGCAGCCTGTACAGGGCCCCCTATCAGCCCCAGCATTTT
CASSLYRAPYQPQHF
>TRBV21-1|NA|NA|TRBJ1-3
TGTGCCAGCAGCAAAGAGGGGCGGGACAGGGGTGGAAACACCATATATTTT
CASSKEGRDRGGNTIYF
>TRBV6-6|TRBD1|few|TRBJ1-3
TGTGCCAGCCGGGACAGCTCTGGAAACACCATATATTTT
CASRDSSGNTIYF
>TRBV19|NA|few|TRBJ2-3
TGTGCCAGTAGTATGGCCCGCAGCACAGATACGCAGTATTTT
CASSMARSTDTQYF
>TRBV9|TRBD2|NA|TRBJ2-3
TGTGCCAGCAGCGTAAGGACTAGCGGGCCCACAGATACGCAGTATTTT
CASSVRTSGPTDTQYF
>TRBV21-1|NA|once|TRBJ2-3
TGTGCCAGCAGCCCGCGACTAGCGGGGGGGGGAGCTGATACGCAGTATTTT
CASSPRLAGGGADTQYF
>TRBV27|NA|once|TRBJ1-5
TGTGCCAGCAGGAACTCCCAAGGGGCCAATCAGCCCCAGCATTTT
CASRNSQGANQPQHF
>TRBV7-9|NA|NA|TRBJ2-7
TGTGCCAGCAGCGCGGGACAGCAGAACGCCCCGTACTTC
CASSAGQQNAPYF
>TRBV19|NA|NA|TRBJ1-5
TGTGCCAGTAGTATCGGGGATGGGGGCAATCAGCCCCAGCATTTT
CASSIGDGGNQPQHF
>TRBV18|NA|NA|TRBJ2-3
TGTGCCAGCTCACCAGTTAACGACCCCACATTGAATACGCAGTATTTT
CASSPVNDPTLNTQYF
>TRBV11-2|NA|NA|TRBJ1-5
TGTGCCAGCAGCTTAGAGCAGGGCAATCAGCCCCAGCATTTT
CASSLEQGNQPQHF
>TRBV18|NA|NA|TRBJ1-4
TGTGCCAGCTCAGAAGGACAGCGGGAACTGTTTTTT
CASSEGQRELFF
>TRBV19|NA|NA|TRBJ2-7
TGTGCCAGTAGTTTCTCCCGGGACTCGGCGACGGGGGAGCAGTACTTC
CASSFSRDSATGEQYF
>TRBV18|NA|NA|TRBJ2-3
TGTGCCAGCTCACCCGCTAGCGCCGGGAACACAGATACGCAGTATTTT
CASSPASAGNTDTQYF
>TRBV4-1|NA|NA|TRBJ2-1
TGCGCCAGCAGCCGGGCGGACCCCCCCGGAGAGCAGTTCTTC
CASSRADPPGEQFF
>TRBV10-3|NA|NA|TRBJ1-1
TGTGCCATCAGTGAGTCGACGTGGGGGGAACCCAAGGTCACTGAAGCTTTCTTT
CAISESTWGEPKVTEAFF
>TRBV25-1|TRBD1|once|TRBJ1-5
TGTGCCAGCAGTGGTACACAGGGGCGGCCCCAGCATTTT
CASSGTQGRPQHF
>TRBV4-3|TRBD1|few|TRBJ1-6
TGCGCCAGCAGCACCGGGACAGGCGGGGAGAGGCCCCTCCACTTT
CASSTGTGGERPLHF
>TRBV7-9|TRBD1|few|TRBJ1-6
TGTGCCAGCAGCCCCCCCGGACAGGGCGGAAATTCACCCCTCCACTTT
CASSPPGQGGNSPLHF
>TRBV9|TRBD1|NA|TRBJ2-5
TGTGCCAGCAGCCCACAGGGGCTCCAAGAGACCCAGTACTTC
CASSPQGLQETQYF
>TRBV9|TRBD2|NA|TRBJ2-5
TGTGCCAGCAGCGAAAAGGGACTAGCGGGATTTTCCCAACGCCCAAAACAAGAGACCCAGTACTTC
CASSEKGLAGFSQRPKQETQYF